This entry describes one T cell receptor (beta chain). Its antigen remains unidentified. Base qualities are not recorded, but no much larger clone differs from it by a single base. Whole blood was collected in K2EDTA tubes by collaborating institutions according to the institutions' own protocols. Collaborator samples were shipped for TCRbeta analysis as frozen whole blood, isolated PBMCs, or DNA extracted from either sample type. This sample is part of a study of blood T cell repertoires in COVID-19 (TCRdb year 2020). Context from the whole study: Samples from collaborators originated in the United States, Italy and Spain and spanned both the acute and convalescent phases of COVID-19. The prospective study material was composed of cDNA or gDNA derived from T cells, B-cell-depleted T cells, or PBMCs. Where available, HLA class I and class II types were obtained from metadata supplied by the sample provider rather than from assay-based typing. A de-identified subject ID, COVID-19 status, age in years and sex were almost always included in the sample metadata. The samples were drawn from two sources: the first 160 participants of the ongoing ImmuneRACE study, and over 950 subjects contributed by 6 global collaborators. Deeply sampled blood TCRbeta repertoires from subjects exposed to, actively infected with, or recovered from COVID-19 were included in the dataset. The repertoires were released in a freely available public database meant as a resource for research on the immune response to SARS-CoV-2.

TCRbeta CDR3 regions were amplified from genomic DNA by means of the immunoSEQ Assay, a bias-controlled multiplex PCR. The study's processing was this. Nucleated cell counts per sample were estimated from amplification of reference gene primers within the assay. To quantify the absolute abundance of each unique TCRbeta CDR3 rearrangement, sequence reads were collapsed and filtered. Productive Simpson clonality was computed per sample as the square root of Simpson's diversity index over productive rearrangements. TCRdb mirrors the immuneACCESS table, restricted to in-frame sequences. Some clones are absent from its copies; in checked studies, under half trace to an unresolved V gene, and the reason for the others is unknown. Clonal size and the V and J genes are those of that table, whereas D and trimming came from the DNA. The sample includes 70,000 to 100,000 clones, with around 82% observed a single time. The ten largest clonotypes hold 6.5% to 8.5% of the sample.

Study-wide conclusions, independent of this receptor: How much clinical and demographic metadata was included differed by source and by participant, and the metadata was provided uncurated.

From a lookup of the germline V gene, CDR1 and CDR2 are MGHRA and YSYEKL. The junction shows trimming of 4 bases on V and 5 bases on J, plus 20 bases between the germline ends. From the cysteine up to the phenylalanine, the CDR3 has a length of 16 residues. Just CDR3 DNA is preserved here, 48 bases in frame from base 1. This TCR came from a man between 50 and 59 years old with active or convalescent COVID-19. Material for sequencing was peripheral blood. The chain links TRBV4-1 with TRBJ2-5; TRBD1 is a weak D gene call, 6 bases matching. CDR3 loop: CASSRAGTPLGETQYF. The DNA is as follows: TGCGCCAGCAGCCGAGCCGGGACACCCTTAGGGGAGACCCAGTACTTC.